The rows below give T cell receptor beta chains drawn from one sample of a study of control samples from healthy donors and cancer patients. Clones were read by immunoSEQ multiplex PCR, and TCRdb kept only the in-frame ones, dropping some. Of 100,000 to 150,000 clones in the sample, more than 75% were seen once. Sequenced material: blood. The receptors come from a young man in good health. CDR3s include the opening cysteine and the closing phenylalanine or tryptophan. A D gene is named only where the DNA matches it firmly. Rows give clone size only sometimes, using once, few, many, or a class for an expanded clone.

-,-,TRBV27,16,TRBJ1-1,TGTGCCAGCAGTTCTCCCCTCCGACAGGATATGACTGAAGCTTTCTTT,CASSSPLRQDMTEAFF
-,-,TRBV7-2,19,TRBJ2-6,TGTGCCAGCAGCTTAACGTCCGGGCACAGACGTTCTGGGGCCAACGTCCTGACTTTC,CASSLTSGHRRSGANVLTF
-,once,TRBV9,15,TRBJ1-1,TGTGCCAGCAGCGCCCAGGACAGTATGGGCACTGAAGCTTTCTTT,CASSAQDSMGTEAFF
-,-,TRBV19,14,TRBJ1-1,TGTGCCAGTAGTATAGATCGAGGGGGAACTGAAGCTTTCTTT,CASSIDRGGTEAFF
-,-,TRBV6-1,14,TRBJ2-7,TGTGCCAGCAGTGACGGCAGGGCTTCCTACGAGCAGTACTTC,CASSDGRASYEQYF
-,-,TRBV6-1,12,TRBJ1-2,TGTGCCAGCAGTGAAGCGGGTGACGGCTACACCTTC,CASSEAGDGYTF
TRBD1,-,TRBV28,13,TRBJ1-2,TGTGCCAGCACCGGGACAGGATTCTATGGCTACACCTTC,CASTGTGFYGYTF
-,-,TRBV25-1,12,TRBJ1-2,TGTGCCAGCAGTGAATACAGGCATGGCTACACCTTC,CASSEYRHGYTF
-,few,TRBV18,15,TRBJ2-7,TGTGCCAGCTCACCACTTCTGAGTTCCTCCTACGAGCAGTACTTC,CASSPLLSSSYEQYF
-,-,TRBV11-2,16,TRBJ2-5,TGTGCCAGCAGCCCCGGGGGTGGTGGGAGCGGAGAGACCCAGTACTTC,CASSPGGGGSGETQYF
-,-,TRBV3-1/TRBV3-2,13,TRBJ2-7,TGTGCCAGCAGCCAACAATGGGCCCACGAGCAGTACTTC,CASSQQWAHEQYF
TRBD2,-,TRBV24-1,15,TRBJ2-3,TGTGCCACCAGTGATTTCATGCGGGAGTCAGATACGCAGTATTTT,CATSDFMRESDTQYF
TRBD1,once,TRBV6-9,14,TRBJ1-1,TGTGCCAGCAGTTCCCGGGACAGGAACACTGAAGCTTTCTTT,CASSSRDRNTEAFF
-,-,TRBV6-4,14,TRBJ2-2,TGTGCCAGCAGTGACAAGAGATGGGCCGGGGAGCTGTTTTTT,CASSDKRWAGELFF
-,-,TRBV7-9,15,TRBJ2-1,TGTGCCAGCAGCTTACAACTGATGACGTACAATGAGCAGTTCTTC,CASSLQLMTYNEQFF
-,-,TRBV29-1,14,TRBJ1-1,TGCAGCGTTAGTAGTGGACAAGAAACGAAGGGGGCTTTCTTT,CSVSSGQETKGAFF
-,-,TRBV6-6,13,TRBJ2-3,TGTGCCACCCGGACAGCTAGCACAGATACGCAGTATTTT,CATRTASTDTQYF
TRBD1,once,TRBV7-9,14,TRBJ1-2,TGTGCCAGCAGCTTCGGACAGGAAGTAGATGGCTACACCTTC,CASSFGQEVDGYTF
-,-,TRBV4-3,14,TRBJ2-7,TGCGCCAGCAGCCAAGATGGCAGAGGGTACGAGCAGTACTTC,CASSQDGRGYEQYF
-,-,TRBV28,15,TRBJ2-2,TGTGCCAGCAGTAGAAGGACAGTGAACACCGGGGAGCTGTTTTTT,CASSRRTVNTGELFF
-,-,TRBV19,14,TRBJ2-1,TGTGCCAGTAGTATAGTAGGAAGGTACGATGAGCAGTTCTTC,CASSIVGRYDEQFF
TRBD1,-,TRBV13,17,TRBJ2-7,TGTGCCAGCAGCTTAGATGAGACAGGGGCCAGCTCCTACGAGCAGTACTTC,CASSLDETGASSYEQYF
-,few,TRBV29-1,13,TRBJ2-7,TGCAGCGTTGGGGGTGGAGATCTTCTGGAGCAGTACTTC,CSVGGGDLLEQYF
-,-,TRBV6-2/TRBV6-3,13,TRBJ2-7,TGTGCCAGCAGTTACCAGCACAGGTCCGAGCAGTACTTC,CASSYQHRSEQYF
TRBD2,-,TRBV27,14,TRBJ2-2,TGTGCCAGCAGTTCTGTAGCGGGAGCCGGGGAGCTGTTTTTT,CASSSVAGAGELFF
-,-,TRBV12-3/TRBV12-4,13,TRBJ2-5,TGTGCCAGCAGTTTTCAGACACAAGAGACCCAGTACTTC,CASSFQTQETQYF
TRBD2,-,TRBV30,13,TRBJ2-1,TGTGCCTGGAGTGTACTAGCGCCCAATGAGCAGTTCTTC,CAWSVLAPNEQFF
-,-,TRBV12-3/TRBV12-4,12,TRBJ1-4,TGTGCCAGCAGTCAGAGGCGTGAAAAACTGTTTTTT,CASSQRREKLFF
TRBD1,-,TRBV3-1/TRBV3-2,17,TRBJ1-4,TGTGCCAGCAGCCCTCCCGGGACAGGGGGCACTAATGAAAAACTGTTTTTT,CASSPPGTGGTNEKLFF
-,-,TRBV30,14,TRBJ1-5,TGTGCCTGGGGGGATCAAGTTAGCAATCAGCCCCAGCATTTT,CAWGDQVSNQPQHF
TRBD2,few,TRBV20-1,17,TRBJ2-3,TGCAGTGCTAGTACCCCGGAGCGGGGCTCTAGCACAGATACGCAGTATTTT,CSASTPERGSSTDTQYF
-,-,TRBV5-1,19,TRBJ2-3,TGCGCCAGCAGCTTGGTTCCTTCCGGGGTGGCACTAGGGACAGATACGCAGTATTTT,CASSLVPSGVALGTDTQYF
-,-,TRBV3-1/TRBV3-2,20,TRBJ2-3,TGTGCCAGCAGCAGACGACATGCCCCTCTCGGAGCGAGCAGCACAGATACGCAGTATTTT,CASSRRHAPLGASSTDTQYF
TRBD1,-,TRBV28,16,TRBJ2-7,TGTGCCAGCAGGCCAGCAAACCGGGACAGGGTCGACGAGCAGTACTTC,CASRPANRDRVDEQYF
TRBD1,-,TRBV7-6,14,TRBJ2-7,TGTGCCAGCAGCTTGGCGGACAGGGACTACGAGCAGTACTTC,CASSLADRDYEQYF
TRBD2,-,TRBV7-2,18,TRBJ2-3,TGTGCCAGCAGCTTAGCCCCGGGACTAGCGGGACTCACAGATACGCAGTATTTT,CASSLAPGLAGLTDTQYF
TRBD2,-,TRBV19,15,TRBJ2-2,TGTGCCAGTAGGGTTAGCGGGAGCCACACCGGGGAGCTGTTTTTT,CASRVSGSHTGELFF
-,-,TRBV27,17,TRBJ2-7,TGTGCCAGCAGTTTTCTCCCCCAGAGTGGGGACGGCTACGAGCAGTACTTC,CASSFLPQSGDGYEQYF
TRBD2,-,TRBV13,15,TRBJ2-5,TGTGCCAGCAGCTTAAGCGGGAGGGCCGGTGAGACCCAGTACTTC,CASSLSGRAGETQYF
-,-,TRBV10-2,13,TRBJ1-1,TGCGCCAGCAGTGCTGTAATGAACACTGAAGCTTTCTTT,CASSAVMNTEAFF
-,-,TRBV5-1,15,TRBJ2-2,TGCGCCAGCACCGCAGACCCTCGTCGGACCGGGGAGCTGTTTTTT,CASTADPRRTGELFF
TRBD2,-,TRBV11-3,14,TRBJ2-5,TGTGCCAGCAGCCCAAGCGGGAGGCGAGAGACCCAGTACTTC,CASSPSGRRETQYF
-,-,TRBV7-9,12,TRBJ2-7,TGTGCCAGCAGCAGGACCTTCGTCGAGCAGTACTTC,CASSRTFVEQYF
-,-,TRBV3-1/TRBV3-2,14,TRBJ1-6,TGTGCCAGCAGCCAAGATCGACGGAATTCACCCCTCCACTTT,CASSQDRRNSPLHF
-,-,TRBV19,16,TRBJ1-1,TGTGCCAGTAGTATAGAGGCCTGGCGATTAAACACTGAAGCTTTCTTT,CASSIEAWRLNTEAFF
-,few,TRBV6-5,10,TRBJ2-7,TGTGCCAGCAGCTTCTACGAGCAGTACTTC,CASSFYEQYF
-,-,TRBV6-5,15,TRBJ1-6,TGTGCCACCAAACGACAGCACTCCTATAATTCACCCCTCCACTTT,CATKRQHSYNSPLHF
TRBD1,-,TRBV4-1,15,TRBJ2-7,TGCGCCAGCAGCCAAGGGCCCGGACAGGGATACGAGCAGTACTTC,CASSQGPGQGYEQYF
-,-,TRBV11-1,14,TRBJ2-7,TGTGCCAGCAGCCGGGACCTTGCTTTGTACGAGCAGTACTTC,CASSRDLALYEQYF
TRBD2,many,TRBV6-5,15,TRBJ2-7,TGTGCCAGCAGTTACACTAGCGGGAGAGTCCACGAGCAGTACTTC,CASSYTSGRVHEQYF
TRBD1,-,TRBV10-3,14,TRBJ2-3,TGTGCCATCAGTGTAGGACAGGGGGCAGATACGCAGTATTTT,CAISVGQGADTQYF
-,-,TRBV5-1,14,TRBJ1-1,TGCGCCAGCAGTTACTCGACAGCGAACACTGAAGCTTTCTTT,CASSYSTANTEAFF
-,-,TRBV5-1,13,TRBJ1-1,TGCGCCAGCAGCTTGATGGCGAACACTGAAGCTTTCTTT,CASSLMANTEAFF